This T cell receptor (beta chain) was sequenced during a study of CD8+CD57+ T cells in acquired aplastic anemia. Study results and limitations: CD8+ Simpson's diversity showed no significant patient-control difference.

Germline CDR1 is SGHRS and CDR2 is YFSETQ. V was pared by 0 bases and J by 6 bases, with 6 bases of the junction left unmatched. CDR3 length equals 16 residues. Individuals selected for sequencing had exhibited CD8+CD57+ cell expansion on flow cytometry. As a group, the patients uniformly had severe acquired aplastic anemia. Using genomic DNA as the template, TCR beta VDJ and CDR3 profiling was carried out. TCRdb reprocessed the reads via MiXCR and lists one record per CDR3 protein. The table includes more than 200,000 distinct CDR3 sequences, under 55% detected once. The sample holds many counts of this clonotype. Its antigen remains unknown.

The sequenced material came from sorted CD4+, CD8+, or CD8+CD57+ T cells (not recorded which) from PBMCs. The J gene is TRBJ1-6, the V gene TRBV5-1, with 7 bases identical to TRBD1. The source of this sequence is a human donor with aplastic anemia. DNA for the CDR3: TGCGCCAGCAGCTTGGCCTCAGGGGGAAGTAATTCACCCCTCCACTTT. Residues: CASSLASGGSNSPLHF.